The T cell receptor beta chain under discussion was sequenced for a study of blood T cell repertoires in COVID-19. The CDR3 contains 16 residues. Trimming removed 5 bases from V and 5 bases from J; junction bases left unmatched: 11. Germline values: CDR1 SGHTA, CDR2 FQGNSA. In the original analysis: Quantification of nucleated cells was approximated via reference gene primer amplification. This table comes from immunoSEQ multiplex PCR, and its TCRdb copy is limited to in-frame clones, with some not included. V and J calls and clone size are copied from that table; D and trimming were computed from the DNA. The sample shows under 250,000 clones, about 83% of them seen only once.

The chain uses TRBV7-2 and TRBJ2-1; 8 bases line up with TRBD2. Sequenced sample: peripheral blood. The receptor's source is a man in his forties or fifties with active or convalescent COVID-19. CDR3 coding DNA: TGTGCCAGCAGCCCATGGGGCCAGCGGGAGAACAATGAGCAGTTCTTC. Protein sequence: CASSPWGQRENNEQFF.